This entry lists 25 T cell receptor beta chains sequenced from one sample in a study of early T cells in non-severe SARS-CoV-2 infection. TCRdb reanalysed the 5' RACE reads using MiXCR and keeps one entry per CDR3 protein. The table shows roughly 28,000 distinct CDR3 sequences, with around 5.3% occurring only once. The material sequenced was whole blood. The receptors here all came from an adult who was a healthcare worker with PCR-confirmed SARS-CoV-2 infection or an uninfected control (not recorded which).

In its sample, this clonotype was seen many times. J is TRBJ2-1 and V is TRBV12-3 or TRBV12-4; a possible D gene is TRBD1 (7 bases). This CDR3 spans 12 amino acids. The V end lost 7 bases, the J end lost 6 bases, and 10 bases lay between the germline ends. The CDR3 loop is CASNQGGNEQFF. The CDR3 bases are TGTGCCAGCAACCAGGGGGGCAATGAGCAGTTCTTC.

This clonotype appeared many times. The gene calls are TRBV28 and TRBJ2-7, with 11 bases matching TRBD2. The V gene's germline CDR1 is MDHEN and CDR2 SYDVKM. Losses at the gene ends were 3 bases for V and 3 bases for J; bases not matched to a gene: 7. The CDR3 length is 16 residues. For the CDR3, the DNA is TGTGCCAGCAGTTTGGTACCTAGCGGGGGGTTCTACGAGCAGTACTTC. This codes for CASSLVPSGGFYEQYF.

The chain carries TRBV21-1 and TRBJ2-1; the DNA was not compared with TRBD1, the D call given in the table. TRBV21-1 is a pseudogene segment. The CDR3 runs 11 residues. The CDR3 spells CASSTGYEQFF. The CDR3 nucleotides read TGTGCCAGCAGTACAGGGTATGAGCAGTTCTTC.

This clonotype was detected a few times. The CDR3 nucleotides read TGTGCCAGCCTACTCGGCGGCGTTGGGAACACTGAAGCTTTCTTT. This codes for CASLLGGVGNTEAFF. The rearrangement links TRBV18 to TRBJ1-1; D unresolved. The V gene's germline CDR1 is KGHSH and CDR2 LQKENI. V dropped 8 bases and J dropped 1 base, with 17 bases sitting between them. The CDR3 is 15 amino acids.

This clonotype was found many times. The V gene is TRBV6-1, the J gene TRBJ2-7, with D possibly being TRBD1 (6 bases). Germline V gives CDR1 MNHNS, CDR2 SASEGT. The CDR3 contains 14 residues. Trimming pared 6 bases from V and 0 bases from J, leaving 12 bases between. In DNA form, the CDR3 reads TGTGCCAGCAGCCCCAGGGGCCGCTCCTACGAGCAGTACTTC. This encodes CASSPRGRSYEQYF.

This clonotype was found many times. V is TRBV5-6 and J is TRBJ2-2, with 11 bases aligning to TRBD2. This CDR3 is built from 18 residues. The ends lost 3 bases at V and 1 base at J; junction bases unmatched: 8. Germline values: CDR1 SGHDT, CDR2 YYEEEE. The CDR3 DNA follows: TGTGCCAGCAGCTCGCTCCTACTAGCGGGGGTGAACACCGGGGAGCTGTTTTTT. This sequence encodes CASSSLLLAGVNTGELFF.

This clonotype has more than one count but fewer than ten. The J gene is TRBJ1-1, the V gene TRBV20-1, with a weak D call TRBD1 (6 bases). Trimming stripped 3 bases from V and 1 base from J, with 12 bases between. The CDR3 is 14 amino acids. Germline V lookup: CDR1 DFQATT, CDR2 SNEGSKA (reference sequence). The CDR3 spells CSARGDNRNTEAFF. Here the CDR3 DNA reads TGCAGTGCTAGGGGGGACAACCGGAACACTGAAGCTTTCTTT.

Many counts were recorded for this clonotype. This sequence joins TRBV7-2 and TRBJ2-7; TRBD2 might be the D (6 bases). CDR1 and CDR2 from the germline V gene are SGHTA and FQGNSA. V was cut by 3 bases and J by 0 bases, with 12 bases left in between. The CDR3 has 15 amino acids. The CDR3 DNA is TGTGCCAGCAGCTTCGCTAGCGCCAGCTCCTACGAGCAGTACTTC. It codes for CASSFASASSYEQYF.

This clonotype has a count of ten or more. This chain joins TRBV28 and TRBJ1-5; 8 bases fit TRBD1. This CDR3 comprises 15 residues. Germline loops: CDR1 MDHEN, CDR2 SYDVKM. The junction had 15 bases not matched to a gene; V was cut back by 6 bases and J by 11 bases. The CDR3, as DNA: TGTGCCAGCAGCCCGCTGGACAGGGACCAATCGGCCCAGCATTTT. It translates to CASSPLDRDQSAQHF.

Many counts were recorded for this clonotype. The CDR3 DNA reads TGCGCCAGCTATTCAGGGGAGTCTAGCACAGATACGCAGTATTTT. Its translation: CASYSGESSTDTQYF. The V call is TRBV5-1, the J call TRBJ2-3; D may be TRBD1 (6 bases). This CDR3 has 15 amino acids. V gave up 7 bases and J gave up 0 bases, with 15 bases separating them. The germline V gene has CDR1 SGHRS and CDR2 YFSETQ.

Only a few counts were recorded for this clonotype. This chain uses TRBV30 with TRBJ1-6; D may be TRBD1 (6 bases). This CDR3 contains 12 residues. Per the germline V gene, CDR1 is GTSNPN and CDR2 is SVGIG (reference sequence). With 5 bases removed from V and 14 bases from J, the gap between germline ends came to 16 bases. The CDR3 region is CAWDGQSHTLHF. CDR3 sequence (DNA): TGTGCCTGGGATGGACAGTCTCATACCCTCCACTTT.

This clonotype has a count of ten or more. This chain links TRBV11-2 with TRBJ1-3; D perhaps matches TRBD1 (5 bases). Germline V gene lookup returns CDR1 SGHAT and CDR2 FQNNGV. The CDR3 consists of 13 residues. The V end lost 5 bases, the J end lost 4 bases, and 9 bases lay between the germline ends. This chain's CDR3 is CASSPGSGNTIYF. In DNA, the CDR3 is TGTGCCAGCAGCCCAGGGTCGGGAAACACCATATATTTT.

There are many counts of this clonotype. The chain links TRBV6-5 to TRBJ2-7; 7 bases align to TRBD1. Losses at the gene ends were 6 bases for V and 3 bases for J; bases not matched to a gene: 8. Germline CDR1 MNHEY, CDR2 SVGAGI. The CDR3 length is 14 residues. In DNA, the CDR3 is TGTGCCAGCAGACTCGGGACAGACCACTACGAGCAGTACTTC. As protein: CASRLGTDHYEQYF.

This clonotype has a count of ten or more. The chain recombines TRBV11-2 with TRBJ2-1, with 11 bases aligning to TRBD2. The CDR3 extends over 19 amino acids. Germline values: CDR1 SGHAT, CDR2 FQNNGV. V gave up 3 bases and J gave up 4 bases; unmatched junction bases: 14. The CDR3 reads CASSFPWEVLAGEYNEQFF. Here the CDR3 DNA reads TGTGCCAGCAGCTTCCCATGGGAGGTACTAGCGGGGGAATACAATGAGCAGTTCTTC.

Comment on this clonotype: Without the conserved terminal phenylalanine or tryptophan, this CDR3 likely stems from a read error. The gene calls are TRBV2 and TRBJ2-7; D not certain. The germline V and J ends were trimmed by 5 bases and 7 bases, with 9 bases remaining between them. The CDR3 totals 11 residues. Germline assignment: CDR1 SNHLY and CDR2 FYNNEI. The CDR3 DNA reads TGTGCCAGCAGTCGGGTGTGGGAGCAGTACCTC. It yields the protein CASSRVWEQYL.

Only a few counts were recorded for this clonotype. This chain uses TRBV10-3 with TRBJ1-5; D not resolved. Per the germline V gene, CDR1 is ENHRY and CDR2 is SYGVKD. This CDR3 is built from 13 residues. V lost 7 bases, J lost 0 bases, and 7 bases lay in between. CDR3 sequence (DNA): TGTGCCATCAAACGGAATAGCAATCAGCCCCAGCATTTT. It encodes CAIKRNSNQPQHF.

The table lists this clonotype with many counts. J is TRBJ2-1 and V is TRBV19, with D tentatively TRBD2 (5 bases). V lost 6 bases, J lost 7 bases, and 16 bases lay in between. Germline CDR1 and CDR2: LNHDA and SQIVND (reference sequence). This CDR3 contains 14 residues. CDR3 loop: CASSTGWERNEQFF. The CDR3 coding sequence is TGTGCCAGTAGCACCGGTTGGGAGCGGAATGAGCAGTTCTTC.

The sample holds many counts of this clonotype. The chain employs TRBV11-3 and TRBJ1-1; no reliable D call. CDR3 size: 15 residues. From germline, CDR1 is SGHNT and CDR2 YENEEA. The V end lost 5 bases, the J end lost 1 base, and 14 bases lay between the germline ends. The CDR3 here is CASSLPRLTNTEAFF. In DNA, the CDR3 is TGTGCCAGCAGCCTCCCGAGACTTACGAACACTGAAGCTTTCTTT.

The rearrangement joins TRBV24-1 to TRBJ2-2; 12 bases line up with TRBD2. The germline V gene has CDR1 KGHDR and CDR2 SFDVKD. After removal of 5 bases from V and 5 bases from J, the junction contained 17 bases not matched to a gene. This CDR3 has 20 residues. CDR3 coding DNA: TGTGCCACCAGTGCCCCCAAGGGACTAGCGGGCCGACCCAATACCGGGGAGCTGTTTTTT. It is translated as CATSAPKGLAGRPNTGELFF.

This clonotype was observed many times. The genes are TRBV5-5 and TRBJ2-7; TRBD2 aligns across 10 bases. The length of the CDR3 is 16 residues. After removal of 1 base from V and 4 bases from J, the junction contained 8 bases not matched to a gene. The germline CDR1 and CDR2 sequences are SGHKS and YYEKEE (reference sequence). The DNA for the CDR3 is TGTGCCAGCAGCTTGACAACTAGCGGGACGGCTTACGAGCAGTACTTC. Amino acid sequence: CASSLTTSGTAYEQYF.

The chain couples TRBV30 to TRBJ1-6; D call uncertain. Germline loops: CDR1 GTSNPN, CDR2 SVGIG (reference sequence). The CDR3 is 16 amino acids. Trimming cost V 3 bases and J 0 bases, with 12 bases left between them. The CDR3 loop is CAWSEPFSSYNSPLHF. CDR3 bases: TGTGCCTGGAGCGAACCGTTCAGCTCCTATAATTCACCCCTCCACTTT.

This clonotype came up a few times. The chain uses TRBV20-1 and TRBJ2-7; D might be TRBD1 (6 bases). This CDR3 comprises 13 residues. The germline CDR1 and CDR2 sequences are DFQATT and SNEGSKA (reference sequence). Between the trimmed V and J ends, which lost 1 base and 3 bases, there was a span of 10 bases. The chain's CDR3 is CSARGTGSYEQYF. The CDR3 nucleotides are TGCAGTGCTAGAGGCACAGGGAGCTACGAGCAGTACTTC.

This clonotype came up a few times. This chain links TRBV12-3 or TRBV12-4 with TRBJ2-4, with 10 bases fitting TRBD2. J lost 4 bases, V lost 1 base, and 1 base had no gene match. The CDR3 runs 15 residues. Here the CDR3 reads CASSLGGLAKNIQYF. CDR3 nucleotides: TGTGCCAGCAGTTTAGGGGGACTAGCGAAAAACATTCAGTACTTC.

A remark on this clonotype: It may be a read error: a sequence one base away is much more abundant. This chain joins TRBV6-6 and TRBJ2-7; perhaps TRBD1 as D (6 bases). The CDR3 spans 15 residues. Trimming took 7 bases from V and 1 from J, leaving 17 bases between them. In germline, CDR1 is MNHNY, CDR2 SVGAGI (reference sequence). CDR3 sequence: CASNITGTRSYEQYF. For the CDR3, the DNA is TGTGCCAGCAATATAACCGGGACAAGATCCTACGAGCAGTACTTC.

This clonotype was seen a few times. This chain connects TRBV12-3 or TRBV12-4 to TRBJ1-1; 7 nucleotides agree with TRBD1. Trimming took 5 bases from V and 4 from J; bases not matched to a gene: 7. The CDR3 is made up of 14 amino acids. DNA of the CDR3: TGTGCCAGCAGTCCGAACAGGGGCTCCACTGAAGCTTTCTTT. This sequence encodes CASSPNRGSTEAFF.